Below, one T cell receptor beta chain is given with its context. What it recognizes is unknown. The sample belongs to a study of T cell repertoires in aging, cancer and after chemotherapy. Rearranged V-D-J TRB sequences were amplified with a mixed TRB-A/B primer pool. TCRdb ran MiXCR on the multiplex PCR reads and lists one entry per CDR3 protein. In the table there are roughly 9,100 distinct CDR3 sequences, 34% of which are singletons. Deletions cut 3 bases from V and 7 bases from J, with 18 bases between. CDR1 and CDR2 (germline): MDHEN, SYDVKM. This CDR3 has 16 residues. Study-wide results and caveats: In each cancer cohort, median generation probability increased across chemotherapy, suggesting thymic output rebounded.

The template was genomic DNA from peripheral blood, not RNA. The receptor was derived from a human donor in good health. Sequenced input: blood. The chain combines TRBV28 with TRBJ2-2; D not resolved. The CDR3 sequence is CASSFHTLDVGGELFF. For the CDR3, the DNA is TGTGCCAGCAGTTTCCATACCTTAGATGTGGGCGGGGAGCTGTTTTTT.